One sample yielded the 17 T cell receptor beta chains listed below, sequenced in a study of blood T cell repertoires in COVID-19. TCRdb's copy holds only in-frame clones and misses some; the assay was immunoSEQ multiplex PCR. The data show 90,000 to 100,000 clones, approximately 84% seen once. The sequenced sample consisted of peripheral blood. These receptors were collected from a woman at least 80 years old with acute or convalescent COVID-19.

V usage is TRBV6-1 and J usage is TRBJ2-1, with a weak D call TRBD2 (6 bases). V was pared by 2 bases and J by 10 bases, with 12 bases between. Germline V gene data show CDR1 as MNHNS and CDR2 as SASEGT. There are 13 residues in the CDR3. The DNA of the CDR3 is TGTGCCAGCAGTGAAACGGTAGCGGAAGAGCAGTTCTTC. Its translation is CASSETVAEEQFF.

A note on this clone: The junction does not match germline at one end; this may be a read error. V gene TRBV7-2 combines with J gene TRBJ2-7, with a tentative D call TRBD1 (5 bases). This CDR3 is built from 14 residues. CDR1 is SGHTA and CDR2 is FQGNSA in the germline V gene. The CDR3 coding sequence is TGTGCCAGCAGCTTGTGGGGCCGCTCCGACGAGCAGTACTTC. It codes for CASSLWGRSDEQYF.

This clone was observed once. The V gene is TRBV11-2, the J gene TRBJ2-5; TRBD1 matches at 8 bases. V gave up 5 bases and J gave up 5 bases; unmatched junction bases: 7. This CDR3 region has 14 residues. Germline-derived CDR1 and CDR2 are SGHAT and FQNNGV. CDR3 nucleotides: TGTGCCAGCAGCCCCGGACAGGGATGGGAGACCCAGTACTTC. It yields the protein CASSPGQGWETQYF.

This clone was picked up one time. This chain uses TRBV11-2 with TRBJ1-6; 7 bases fit TRBD1. The CDR3 loop spans 13 amino acids. Germline lookup yields CDR1 SGHAT and CDR2 FQNNGV. V shed 5 bases and J 9 bases; nucleotides not matched to a gene: 4. CDR3 DNA sequence: TGTGCCAGCAGCCCCGGACAGGCTTCACCCCTCCACTTT. The encoded protein is CASSPGQASPLHF.

The chain is built from TRBV29-1 and TRBJ1-4; a weak D match, TRBD1 (6 bases). Trimming stripped 4 bases from V and 7 bases from J, with 13 bases between. The CDR3 is 13 amino acids. CDR1 is SQVTM, CDR2 ANQGSEA, per germline. CDR3 sequence reads: CSVGGGRSEKLFF. Here the CDR3 DNA reads TGCAGCGTTGGCGGGGGCAGGAGTGAAAAACTGTTTTTT.

This clone was seen only a few times. The chain employs TRBV27 and TRBJ1-2; TRBD1 matches at 9 bases. The CDR3 extends over 15 amino acids. V lost 5 bases to trimming and J lost 2 bases; unmatched junction nucleotides: 6. Looked up from germline, CDR1 is MNHEY and CDR2 is SMNVEV (reference sequence). The CDR3 coding sequence is TGTGCCAGCAGTCCCACGACAGGGGGGAACTATGGCTACACCTTC. It encodes CASSPTTGGNYGYTF.

The chain carries TRBV3-1 (or the pseudogene TRBV3-2) and TRBJ1-4; D call uncertain. There are 16 residues in the CDR3. From germline, CDR1 is LGHDT and CDR2 YNNKEL (reference sequence). Trimming removed 5 bases at V and 5 bases at J, with 18 bases between. CDR3 bases: TGTGCCAGCAGCGGCCAATCGGGGAACATAAATGAAAAACTGTTTTTT. Amino acids: CASSGQSGNINEKLFF.

J is TRBJ2-2 and V is TRBV7-9, with 8 bases fitting TRBD1. The junction had 4 bases not matched to a gene; V was cut back by 2 bases and J by 5 bases. Germline CDR1 SEHNR, CDR2 FQNEAQ (reference sequence). This CDR3 has 15 amino acids. The CDR3 loop reads CASSLYRGKTGELFF. CDR3 sequence (DNA): TGTGCCAGCAGCTTATACAGGGGGAAGACCGGGGAGCTGTTTTTT. The entire variable domain, with the rest obtained from reference TRBV7-9 and TRBJ2-2, is as follows: DTGVSQNPRHKITKRGQNVTFRCDPISEHNRLYWYRQTLGQGPEFLTYFQNEAQLEKSRLLSDRFSAERPKGSFSTLEIQRTEQGDSAMYLCASSLYRGKTGELFFGEGSRLTVL.

The J gene is TRBJ2-3, the V gene TRBV6-5; TRBD2 matches at 8 bases. This CDR3 region has 15 residues. CDR1 and CDR2 from the germline V gene are MNHEY and SVGAGI. V shed 7 bases and J 1 base; nucleotides not matched to a gene: 7. The CDR3 DNA reads TGTGCCAGCACCTCCGGGGGGGCCGGCACAGATACGCAGTATTTT. Its translation is CASTSGGAGTDTQYF.

The rearrangement joins TRBV6-2 or TRBV6-3 to TRBJ2-7, with 9 bases matching TRBD1. The CDR3 consists of 13 residues. With 0 bases clipped from V and 6 bases from J, the junction kept 0 bases outside the gene matches. Germline V lookup: CDR1 MNHEY, CDR2 SVGEGT. CDR3 protein: CASSYSDRGEQYF. In DNA, the CDR3 is TGTGCCAGCAGTTACTCGGACAGGGGCGAGCAGTACTTC.

The V call is TRBV27, the J call TRBJ1-2, with a possible D match to TRBD1 (6 bases). This CDR3 comprises 14 residues. V lost 2 bases and J 0 bases, leaving 7 bases between the germline ends. Germline V gene lookup returns CDR1 MNHEY and CDR2 SMNVEV (reference sequence). The CDR3 DNA is TGTGCCAGCAGTTTAAGACAGGCTAACTATGGCTACACCTTC. Amino acid sequence: CASSLRQANYGYTF.

This chain connects TRBV19 to TRBJ2-1; the D is unclear. V was shortened by 4 bases and J by 2 bases, with 3 bases between the two germline ends. The CDR3 contains 12 residues. Germline lookup yields CDR1 LNHDA and CDR2 SQIVND (reference sequence). CDR3 in DNA: TGTGCCAGTAGTAACACCTACAATGAGCAGTTCTTC. This gives the protein CASSNTYNEQFF.

The sample holds a few counts of this clone. This sequence joins TRBV3-1 (or the pseudogene TRBV3-2) and TRBJ2-7, with TRBD2 identical over 7 bases. Germline CDR1 reads LGHDT; CDR2 reads YNNKEL (reference sequence). V lost 2 bases, J lost 4 bases, and 2 bases stayed unmatched. CDR3 length: 13 amino acids. The CDR3 DNA sequence: TGTGCCAGCAGCCAACGGGGAGGGTACGAGCAGTACTTC. It encodes CASSQRGGYEQYF.

The chain joins TRBV7-8 to TRBJ1-6; no definite D call. The CDR3 sequence is 13 residues long. Trimming took off 5 bases at V and 8 bases at J, with 10 bases between the two ends. Germline V lookup: CDR1 SGHVS, CDR2 FQNEAQ. The CDR3 DNA reads as TGTGCCAGCAGCGGAGGAACAGATTCACCCCTCCACTTT. Its translation: CASSGGTDSPLHF.

This CDR3 reads CASSRRLTGELFF. The DNA for the CDR3 is TGTGCCAGCAGCCGCCGGCTGACAGGGGAGCTGTTTTTT. The chain has TRBV11-2 and TRBJ2-2; no clear D gene. The V end was cut by 5 bases, the J end by 8 bases, with 12 bases between. Per the germline V gene, CDR1 is SGHAT and CDR2 is FQNNGV. The CDR3 covers 13 residues.

The rearrangement uses TRBV4-2 and TRBJ2-6, with 10 bases aligning to TRBD2. Germline trimming cut 2 bases from V and 3 bases from J; bases unmatched to any gene: 16. The CDR3 has 21 amino acids. The germline CDR1 and CDR2 sequences are LGHNA and YNFKEQ. CDR3 sequence: CASSQFPAGGPLVIGANVLTF. The CDR3 nucleotides read TGTGCCAGCAGCCAATTCCCAGCGGGGGGGCCTCTGGTCATTGGGGCCAACGTCCTGACTTTC.

The chain employs TRBV7-2 and TRBJ2-7; TRBD2 aligns across 12 bases. Per germline, CDR1 SGHTA and CDR2 FQGNSA. With V trimmed by 5 bases and J by 4 bases, 6 bases remained unmatched. The CDR3 is 15 residues long. The CDR3 DNA sequence: TGTGCCAGCAGCCCTACCGGACTAGCGGGGTACGAGCAGTACTTC. This encodes CASSPTGLAGYEQYF.